The 8 T cell receptor beta chains listed next were all sequenced from one sample in a study of beta chain features in type 1 diabetes (dated by TCRdb to the late 2010s). To prepare the library, the immunoSEQ multiplex PCR assay was applied. The High Capacity cDNA Reverse Transcription Kit was used to reverse transcribe all of the isolated RNA, meaning that expressed TCRB transcripts were what got sequenced. TCRdb re-hosts the immuneACCESS table, in-frame sequences only. Its copies lack some clones; in the studies checked, an unresolved V gene accounts for under half of them, and the cause for the rest is not known. The sample table lists about 620,000 clones, 15% of them with a count of one. Of the sample, about 0.086% is held by the ten largest clones. Sequenced sample: naive CD4+ T cells from blood. Sample cell subset or site, as interpreted from the label and publication: true naive CD4+ T cells. The receptors were gathered from a man aged 18-30 years in good health.

J is TRBJ1-2 and V is TRBV30; possibly TRBD1 for D (6 bases). The CDR3 consists of 15 residues. Per the germline V gene, CDR1 is GTSNPN and CDR2 is SVGIG (reference sequence). The ends were cut back, 3 bases at V and 8 bases at J, with 22 bases in the middle. As DNA, the CDR3 is TGTGCCTGGAGCCAACCCGGCAGGGGTATAGGCGGCTACACCTTC. Translating gives CAWSQPGRGIGGYTF. Combining the CDR3 with reference TRBV30 and TRBJ1-2 gives the whole variable domain SQTIHQWPATLVQPVGSPLSLECTVEGTSNPNLYWYRQAAGRGLQLLFYSVGIGQISSEVPQNLSASRPQDRQFILSSKKLLLSDSGFYLCAWSQPGRGIGGYTFGSGTRLTVV.

In this sample, this clone turned up a few times. V gene TRBV14 combines with J gene TRBJ1-6; TRBD1 might be the D (5 bases). The CDR3 sequence is 17 residues long. CDR1 and CDR2 (germline): SGHDN, FVKESK. Deletions cut 4 bases from V and 8 bases from J, with 21 bases between. The DNA for the CDR3 is TGTGCCAGCAGCCCACGCGCGAGACTGTTGGGGGATTCACCCCTCCACTTT. It specifies CASSPRARLLGDSPLHF. Using reference TRBV14 and TRBJ1-6 for the parts outside the CDR3, the full variable domain is EAGVTQFPSHSVIEKGQTVTLRCDPISGHDNLYWYRRVMGKEIKFLLHFVKESKQDESGMPNNRFLAERTGGTYSTLKVQPAELEDSGVYFCASSPRARLLGDSPLHFGNGTRLTVT.

This clone was observed a few times. The genes are TRBV19 and TRBJ1-6, with no clear D. There are 12 residues in the CDR3. CDR1 LNHDA and CDR2 SQIVND come from the germline V gene (reference sequence). V shed 9 bases and J shed 9 bases, with 12 bases lying between them. The CDR3 DNA follows: TGTGCCAGCGGGATGAGGAGTTCACCCCTCCACTTT. Translated: CASGMRSSPLHF.

The CDR3 DNA reads as TGTGCCAGCAGCTTAGCTCGACAGGGGGCCGGCGGGGAGCTGTTTTTT. This sequence encodes CASSLARQGAGGELFF. The chain carries TRBV7-2 and TRBJ2-2, with 10 bases aligning to TRBD1. The V gene end was trimmed by 0 bases and the J gene end by 7 bases; junction bases not matched to a gene: 5. Germline V lookup: CDR1 SGHTA, CDR2 FQGNSA. The CDR3 is 16 residues long.

This clone was detected a few times. The CDR3 spells CASSPQGGRYNEQFF. The DNA of the CDR3 is TGTGCCAGTAGTCCCCAGGGGGGGCGGTACAATGAGCAGTTCTTC. The chain has TRBV19 and TRBJ2-1, with D perhaps matching TRBD1 or TRBD2 (7 bases each). With 5 bases removed from V and 4 bases from J, the gap between germline ends came to 15 bases. This CDR3 has 15 residues. Germline-derived CDR1 and CDR2 are LNHDA and SQIVND (reference sequence).

This chain links TRBV30 with TRBJ1-6; D remains unclear. CDR3 length: 13 residues. Trimming took 0 bases from V and 10 from J, leaving 10 bases between them. The germline CDR1 and CDR2 sequences are GTSNPN and SVGIG (reference sequence). CDR3 in DNA: TGTGCCTGGAGTGTAGAGGGAGGATCACCCCTCCACTTT. This gives the protein CAWSVEGGSPLHF.

This clone was counted once. This chain links TRBV28 with TRBJ2-2; perhaps TRBD2 as D (5 bases). The CDR3 is made up of 16 amino acids. Germline V gives CDR1 MDHEN, CDR2 SYDVKM. Trimming cost V 8 bases and J 0 bases, with 16 bases left between them. The CDR3 DNA reads TGTGCCAGCCACATTAGCCGGGGAGCGAACACCGGGGAGCTGTTTTTT. Translating gives CASHISRGANTGELFF.

This clone was found a few times. The V gene is TRBV7-3, the J gene TRBJ1-4, with TRBD1 identical over 9 bases. Looked up from germline, CDR1 is SGHTA and CDR2 is FQGTGA. The CDR3 is 15 amino acids. The J segment lost 7 bases and the V segment lost 6 bases, leaving 9 bases of the junction unmatched. The DNA of the CDR3 is TGTGCCAGCAGTCCTAGCGGGACAGGGACTGAAAAACTGTTTTTT. It is translated as CASSPSGTGTEKLFF.